The sample holds one count of the clone carrying this T cell receptor beta chain. The CDR3 is 14 residues long. The trim removed 4 bases at V and 2 bases at J, leaving 5 bases unmatched. Germline V gene data show CDR1 as GTSNPN and CDR2 as SVGIG (reference sequence). Clones were read by immunoSEQ multiplex PCR, and TCRdb kept only the in-frame ones, dropping some. The data hold 200,000 to 250,000 clones, with 84% observed a single time. This record belongs to a study of blood T cell repertoires in COVID-19. About the study: PBMCs, B-cell-depleted T cells, or T cells provided the cDNA or gDNA that made up the material.

Sequencing used PBMCs or T cells enriched from blood (not recorded which). The clonotype originates from a man in his sixties who had recovered from COVID-19. The V call is TRBV30, the J call TRBJ2-7, with TRBD1 matching 10 bases. DNA of the CDR3: TGTGCCTGGACCGGGGACAGGGGAACCTACGAGCAGTACTTC. It specifies CAWTGDRGTYEQYF.